This TCR beta chain was sequenced during a study of radiation and T cells in renal cell carcinoma. Study-wide points: No pretreatment tumor biopsies were available for baseline clonotypes.

About this clone: The antigen remains unidentified.

This CDR3 spans 14 amino acids. The V gene lost 4 bases and the J gene lost 3 bases, with 13 bases spanning the gap. CDR1 and CDR2 from the germline V gene are SQVTM and ANQGSEA. TCRdb's table, derived via immunoSEQ multiplex PCR, lists solely in-frame clones and lacks some. The sample lists about 120,000 clones; roughly four fifths were seen once. The time point: blood 2 weeks post-SBRT. Treatment specified: 15 Gy SBRT to primary tumor, nephrectomy 4 weeks later. This renal cell carcinoma was of the clear cell type. The chain is built from TRBV29-1 and TRBJ2-1; weak D call: TRBD2 (6 bases). This sequence originates from a woman aged 55-75 years with renal cell carcinoma. The sample here was blood, taken from a patient whose treatment included radiotherapy and nephrectomy. The CDR3 here is CSVGIGSRYNEQFF. The DNA for the CDR3 is TGCAGCGTTGGAATCGGGAGTCGCTACAATGAGCAGTTCTTC.